The present entry profiles one T cell receptor beta chain with its context. The data were taken from a study of blood T cell repertoires in COVID-19. Study details: Collection of acute and convalescent COVID-19 samples took place in the United States, Italy and Spain. Sample material is recorded as cDNA or gDNA derived from T cells, B-cell-depleted T cells, or PBMCs.

The V and J ends lost 2 bases and 6 bases, in that order; junction bases with no gene match: 12. This CDR3 is built from 16 residues. Germline V lookup: CDR1 MNHEY, CDR2 SMNVEV (reference sequence). Generated by immunoSEQ multiplex PCR, the TCRdb table keeps only in-frame clones and is missing some. The sample records about 55,000 clones, roughly 86% being singletons. Sequenced material: peripheral blood. The V and J genes are TRBV27 and TRBJ1-1, with 7 nucleotides matching TRBD1. The TCR comes from a man aged 35 to 55 with COVID-19, enrolled during active disease. Here the CDR3 reads CASSLRTGAARAEAFF. DNA of the CDR3: TGTGCCAGCAGTTTACGAACAGGGGCGGCAAGGGCTGAAGCTTTCTTT.